Listed here are 8 T cell receptor beta chains from one sample, sequenced in a study of cytomegalovirus exposure and HLA in healthy donors. The PCR ran on 60 Vbeta and 13 Jbeta primers. This table comes from immunoSEQ multiplex PCR, and its TCRdb copy is limited to in-frame clones, with some not included. The sample lists about 150,000 clones; 74% were seen once. Sequencing input: PBMCs. All receptors derive from a man aged 30-40 years in good health and CMV-seronegative.

J is TRBJ2-5 and V is TRBV9; 7 nucleotides line up with TRBD2. Germline values: CDR1 SGDLS, CDR2 YYNGEE. The CDR3 loop spans 16 amino acids. V lost 0 bases to trimming and J lost 3 bases; unmatched junction nucleotides: 8. This chain's CDR3 is CASSVDFGRGEETQYF. The CDR3 bases are TGTGCCAGCAGCGTAGATTTCGGACGGGGGGAAGAGACCCAGTACTTC.

The J gene is TRBJ1-2, the V gene TRBV7-2; tentative D call: TRBD1 (6 bases). This CDR3 has 14 amino acids. V lost 2 bases to trimming and J lost 5 bases, with 12 bases between them. The V gene's germline CDR1 is SGHTA and CDR2 FQGNSA. Here the CDR3 reads CASSLLGQQYGYTF. The CDR3 nucleotides read TGTGCCAGCAGCTTACTAGGACAGCAATATGGCTACACCTTC.

This clone occurred once. The genes are TRBV7-6 and TRBJ2-7; D perhaps matches TRBD2 (6 bases). Germline loops: CDR1 SGHVS, CDR2 FNYEAQ. V was trimmed by 0 bases and J by 4 bases, leaving 10 bases between them. The CDR3 has 14 residues. The CDR3 nucleotides are TGTGCCAGCAGCTTAGCGGACGGGGGTTACGAGCAGTACTTC. It is translated as CASSLADGGYEQYF.

The table lists this clone with a count of one. The V gene is TRBV19, the J gene TRBJ2-7; 8 bases line up with TRBD1. J lost 5 bases, V lost 3 bases, and 6 bases had no gene match. The CDR3 extends over 14 amino acids. Germline CDR1 is LNHDA and CDR2 is SQIVND (reference sequence). The CDR3 coding sequence is TGTGCCAGTAGTATCCAGGGGGCTCGCGACGAGCAGTACTTC. Amino acid sequence: CASSIQGARDEQYF. Full variable domain (remainder filled in from reference TRBV19 and TRBJ2-7): DGGITQSPKYLFRKEGQNVTLSCEQNLNHDAMYWYRQDPGQGLRLIYYSQIVNDFQKGDIAEGYSVSREKKESFPLTVTSAQKNPTAFYLCASSIQGARDEQYFGPGTRLTVT.

This clone came up once. The gene calls are TRBV27 and TRBJ2-3; TRBD2 aligns across 12 bases. After removal of 6 bases from V and 6 bases from J, the junction contained 4 bases not matched to a gene. The CDR3 length is 14 residues. Germline CDR1 is MNHEY and CDR2 is SMNVEV (reference sequence). CDR3 sequence (DNA): TGTGCCAGCAGACTAGCGGGGGGCCAGGATACGCAGTATTTT. Its translation: CASRLAGGQDTQYF.

This clone was seen only a few times. This chain uses TRBV5-1 with TRBJ2-3; TRBD2 matches at 10 bases. Germline CDR1 reads SGHRS; CDR2 reads YFSETQ. Trimming took 0 bases from V and 6 from J; bases not matched to a gene: 7. The CDR3 runs 16 residues. The CDR3 bases are TGCGCCAGCAGCTTGGCCAGCGGGGGGGCACAGGATACGCAGTATTTT. It encodes CASSLASGGAQDTQYF.

The rearrangement uses TRBV5-1 and TRBJ1-1; maybe TRBD1 (6 bases). Trimming cost V 0 bases and J 4 bases, with 10 bases left between them. CDR1 SGHRS and CDR2 YFSETQ come from the germline V gene. The CDR3 contains 14 residues. The CDR3 nucleotides read TGCGCCAGCAGCTTGGCACACAGGGCCACTGAAGCTTTCTTT. It encodes CASSLAHRATEAFF.

The rearrangement joins TRBV5-1 to TRBJ1-1, with 7 bases fitting TRBD1. This CDR3 contains 14 residues. Germline CDR1 is SGHRS and CDR2 is YFSETQ. J was trimmed by 1 base and V by 4 bases; bases with no gene match: 4. The CDR3 here is CASSRGQTNTEAFF. The DNA for the CDR3 is TGCGCCAGCAGCAGGGGACAGACGAACACTGAAGCTTTCTTT.